This entry lists 24 T cell receptor beta chains sequenced from one sample in a study of control samples from healthy donors and cancer patients. This table comes from immunoSEQ multiplex PCR, and its TCRdb copy is limited to in-frame clones, with some not included. This sample has 110,000 to 150,000 clones, with roughly nine tenths found just once. Sequenced material: blood. These receptors were obtained from a man between 25 and 39 years old in good health.

The rearrangement uses TRBV6-5 and TRBJ2-1; D is perhaps TRBD2 (5 bases). V lost 6 bases and J lost 9, with 12 bases in between. Per the germline V gene, CDR1 is MNHEY and CDR2 is SVGAGI. The CDR3 loop spans 12 amino acids. As DNA, the CDR3 is TGTGCCAGCAGCCCCACCCGGGGTGAGCAGTTCTTC. Translated: CASSPTRGEQFF.

The V call is TRBV7-9, the J call TRBJ2-3, with TRBD1 matching over 7 bases. The ends lost 3 bases at V and 3 bases at J; junction bases unmatched: 3. Germline values: CDR1 SEHNR, CDR2 FQNEAQ (reference sequence). This CDR3 has 14 amino acids. In nucleotides, the CDR3 is TGTGCCAGCAGCTTTGGGACAGTGACAGATACGCAGTATTTT. Protein: CASSFGTVTDTQYF.

The chain links TRBV19 to TRBJ2-5; D is undetermined. The germline V gene encodes CDR1 LNHDA and CDR2 SQIVND (reference sequence). V lost 3 bases, J lost 5 bases, and 10 bases lay in between. There are 13 residues in the CDR3. CDR3 nucleotides: TGTGCCAGTAGTATTTCGAGGTACGAGACCCAGTACTTC. It translates to CASSISRYETQYF.

In DNA, the CDR3 is TGCAGCGTTGAAGAAGGAGGTACTGAAGCTTTCTTT. This translates into CSVEEGGTEAFF. This chain connects TRBV29-1 to TRBJ1-1; D ambiguous. Trimming took off 0 bases at V and 5 bases at J, with 7 bases between the two ends. This CDR3 has 12 residues. Per germline, CDR1 SQVTM and CDR2 ANQGSEA.

The J gene is TRBJ2-1, the V gene TRBV9; D gene unclear. V was pared by 0 bases and J by 7 bases, with 8 bases between. CDR1 SGDLS and CDR2 YYNGEE come from the germline V gene. CDR3 size: 13 residues. The CDR3 coding sequence is TGTGCCAGCAGCGTAGCTGGCCGGAATGAGCAGTTCTTC. This translates into CASSVAGRNEQFF.

This clone was seen just once. The V and J genes are TRBV9 and TRBJ1-1; D not certain. V lost 3 bases, J lost 0 bases, and 6 bases lay in between. This CDR3 has 13 amino acids. Germline assignment: CDR1 SGDLS and CDR2 YYNGEE. This CDR3 reads CASSEDLNTEAFF. The CDR3 nucleotides are TGTGCCAGCAGCGAGGATTTGAACACTGAAGCTTTCTTT.

The chain recombines TRBV5-1 with TRBJ2-7, with D possibly TRBD2 on 5 matching bases. The CDR3 loop spans 15 amino acids. Germline CDR1 reads SGHRS; CDR2 reads YFSETQ. The ends were cut back, 0 bases at V and 0 bases at J, with 10 bases in the middle. The CDR3 reads CASSLEIASSYEQYF. CDR3 sequence (DNA): TGCGCCAGCAGCTTGGAAATAGCGAGCTCCTACGAGCAGTACTTC.

This chain connects TRBV3-1 (or the pseudogene TRBV3-2) to TRBJ2-1; no reliable D call. V gave up 1 base and J gave up 9 bases, with 13 bases separating them. Germline-derived CDR1 and CDR2 are LGHDT and YNNKEL (reference sequence). The CDR3 has 14 amino acids. CDR3 in DNA: TGTGCCAGCAGCCAAGTTCCGGGCGCAGCTGAGCAGTTCTTC. Translating it yields CASSQVPGAAEQFF.

CDR3 in DNA: TGCGCCAGCAGCCAAGTCGCAGCGGGGGCCTACAATGAGCAGTTCTTC. This translates into CASSQVAAGAYNEQFF. The chain couples TRBV4-1 to TRBJ2-1, with 8 positions matching TRBD2. The V and J ends lost 1 base and 2 bases, in that order; junction bases with no gene match: 4. Germline assignment: CDR1 MGHRA and CDR2 YSYEKL. The CDR3 totals 16 residues.

The gene calls are TRBV4-3 and TRBJ2-3; D not resolved. The CDR3 loop spans 16 amino acids. Trimming removed 2 bases from V and 2 bases from J, with 14 bases in between. Germline CDR1 reads LGHNA; CDR2 reads YSLEER. CDR3 in DNA: TGCGCCAGCAGCCAATCGGCCGATTCACTCACAGATACGCAGTATTTT. Translation: CASSQSADSLTDTQYF.

This clone was seen a single time. This chain uses TRBV7-9 with TRBJ1-2; the D gene is possibly TRBD1 (5 bases). Trimming took off 5 bases at V and 1 base at J, with 8 bases between the two ends. The CDR3 contains 13 residues. The V gene's germline CDR1 is SEHNR and CDR2 FQNEAQ (reference sequence). The chain's CDR3 is CASSATDNYGYTF. CDR3 sequence (DNA): TGTGCCAGCAGCGCGACAGATAACTATGGCTACACCTTC. Using reference TRBV7-9 and TRBJ1-2 for the parts outside the CDR3, the full variable domain is DTGVSQNPRHKITKRGQNVTFRCDPISEHNRLYWYRQTLGQGPEFLTYFQNEAQLEKSRLLSDRFSAERPKGSFSTLEIQRTEQGDSAMYLCASSATDNYGYTFGSGTRLTVV.

The sample holds one count of this clone. The chain employs TRBV7-3 and TRBJ2-1; D tentatively reads TRBD1 or TRBD2 (6 bases each). The V gene's germline CDR1 is SGHTA and CDR2 FQGTGA. The V end lost 6 bases, the J end lost 3 bases, and 15 bases lay between the germline ends. This CDR3 is built from 15 residues. CDR3 DNA sequence: TGTGCCAGCAGTTACGAGAGGGGGGTCTACAATGAGCAGTTCTTC. Translated: CASSYERGVYNEQFF.

The gene calls are TRBV6-5 and TRBJ2-5; a possible D gene is TRBD2 (7 bases). V lost 6 bases to trimming and J lost 4 bases, with 15 bases between them. This CDR3 contains 14 residues. Germline V gene data show CDR1 as MNHEY and CDR2 as SVGAGI. CDR3 bases: TGTGCCAGCAGCCGAAAGGCGGGGGCAGAGACCCAGTACTTC. The encoded protein is CASSRKAGAETQYF.

The table lists this clone with a count of one. This chain connects TRBV7-6 to TRBJ1-6; D gene unclear. Trimming pared 2 bases from V and 7 bases from J, leaving 12 bases between. The germline V gene encodes CDR1 SGHVS and CDR2 FNYEAQ. The CDR3 consists of 15 residues. CDR3 amino acids: CASSLTLDFNSPLHF. The CDR3 nucleotides are TGTGCCAGCAGCTTAACTCTGGATTTCAATTCACCCCTCCACTTT.

This chain uses TRBV11-2 with TRBJ1-1; the D gene is possibly TRBD1 (6 bases). CDR1 and CDR2 from the germline V gene are SGHAT and FQNNGV. V was trimmed by 4 bases and J by 12 bases, leaving 18 bases between them. This CDR3 region has 13 residues. CDR3 sequence: CASSSRTESLSFF. In DNA form, the CDR3 reads TGTGCCAGCAGCTCCCGGACAGAGAGCCTCTCTTTCTTT.

This chain joins TRBV5-6 and TRBJ2-1; 9 bases are a match to TRBD1. This CDR3 has 15 amino acids. Germline trimming cut 4 bases from V and 9 bases from J; bases unmatched to any gene: 11. The V gene's germline CDR1 is SGHDT and CDR2 YYEEEE. CDR3 region: CASSPAGTGTVEQFF. The CDR3 bases are TGTGCCAGCAGCCCGGCTGGGACAGGGACGGTTGAGCAGTTCTTC.

Only a few counts were recorded for this clone. The V and J genes are TRBV18 and TRBJ2-5, with D uncertain. Trimming pared 5 bases from V and 5 bases from J, leaving 9 bases between. The CDR3 loop spans 12 amino acids. The germline CDR1 and CDR2 sequences are KGHSH and LQKENI. Here the CDR3 DNA reads TGTGCCAGCTCATCGTCTGGGGAGACCCAGTACTTC. It specifies CASSSSGETQYF.

The rearrangement joins TRBV7-2 to TRBJ2-7, with D hard to call. Germline loops: CDR1 SGHTA, CDR2 FQGNSA. The V gene lost 4 bases and the J gene lost 4 bases, with 14 bases spanning the gap. This CDR3 is 14 amino acids long. This CDR3 is CASSSSMTGYEQYF. The CDR3 DNA sequence: TGTGCCAGCAGCTCGAGCATGACGGGTTACGAGCAGTACTTC.

In the case of this clone: The same CDR3 is also encoded by other DNA sequences in this sample. The chain employs TRBV6-4 and TRBJ1-2; D may be TRBD1 (5 bases). The germline CDR1 and CDR2 sequences are MRHNA and SNTAGT. This CDR3 comprises 14 residues. The V end was cut by 2 bases, the J end by 7 bases, with 14 bases between. The CDR3 DNA is TGTGCCAGCAGTGACGGGCAGGGAGGTCGTGGCTACACCTTC. This encodes CASSDGQGGRGYTF.

Turning to this clone: A read error may produce the germline difference seen at one junction end. V is TRBV6-5 and J is TRBJ1-2; D possibly corresponds to TRBD1 (6 bases). Looked up from germline, CDR1 is MNHEY and CDR2 is SVGAGI. The CDR3 extends over 14 amino acids. CDR3 sequence: CAGRDRQVGYGYTF. The CDR3 DNA sequence: TGTGCCGGCAGGGACCGACAGGTGGGATATGGCTACACCTTC.

This rearrangement joins TRBV19 to TRBJ2-1; D gene unclear. The V end was cut by 3 bases, the J end by 0 bases, with 6 bases between. Per the germline V gene, CDR1 is LNHDA and CDR2 is SQIVND (reference sequence). The CDR3 spans 14 residues. The CDR3 bases are TGTGCCAGTAGTATTGATAGCTCCTACAATGAGCAGTTCTTC. This sequence encodes CASSIDSSYNEQFF.

This clone has only one observation. The chain uses TRBV19 and TRBJ2-7, with D perhaps given as TRBD1 or TRBD2 (5 bases each). CDR3 length: 14 amino acids. V lost 4 bases and J 1 base, leaving 11 bases between the germline ends. Germline assignment: CDR1 LNHDA and CDR2 SQIVND (reference sequence). Here the CDR3 reads CASSKGTESYEQYF. The CDR3 DNA sequence: TGTGCCAGTAGTAAGGGGACGGAGTCCTACGAGCAGTACTTC. The variable domain in full, completed from reference TRBV19 and TRBJ2-7, reads DGGITQSPKYLFRKEGQNVTLSCEQNLNHDAMYWYRQDPGQGLRLIYYSQIVNDFQKGDIAEGYSVSREKKESFPLTVTSAQKNPTAFYLCASSKGTESYEQYFGPGTRLTVT.

V is TRBV6-6 and J is TRBJ2-7; D possibly matches TRBD1 or TRBD2 (5 bases each). The V gene lost 6 bases and the J gene lost 2 bases, with 17 bases spanning the gap. This CDR3 is 15 amino acids long. Germline V gene lookup returns CDR1 MNHNY and CDR2 SVGAGI (reference sequence). For the CDR3, the DNA is TGTGCCAGCAGGGAGAGAGAGAAGGGACCCTACGAGCAGTACTTC. This encodes CASREREKGPYEQYF.

CDR3 nucleotides: TGTGCCAGCAGCCAAGAACAGGGGGTTTCGGGCAATGAGCAGTTCTTC. Translation gives CASSQEQGVSGNEQFF. The rearrangement uses TRBV14 and TRBJ2-1; the match to TRBD1 covers 8 bases. The CDR3 has 16 residues. The V segment lost 0 bases and the J segment 6 bases; nucleotides outside the gene matches: 7. Germline V lookup: CDR1 SGHDN, CDR2 FVKESK. Based on the CDR3 plus reference TRBV14 and TRBJ2-1, the full variable domain is EAGVTQFPSHSVIEKGQTVTLRCDPISGHDNLYWYRRVMGKEIKFLLHFVKESKQDESGMPNNRFLAERTGGTYSTLKVQPAELEDSGVYFCASSQEQGVSGNEQFFGPGTRLTVL.